This T cell receptor (beta chain) was identified during a study of OX40 agonist ivuxolimab in advanced cancers. Study at large: Ivuxolimab doses were 0.01, 0.1, 0.3, 1.5, 3 or 10 mg/kg every 2 weeks.

With autoimmune disease history or systemic immunosuppression, patients were excluded. Baseline, cycle 4 day 1, and cycle 7 day 1 were the blood sampling points. V was shortened by 4 bases and J by 2 bases, with 14 bases between the two germline ends. This CDR3 spans 14 amino acids. CDR1 and CDR2 (germline): GTSNPN, SVGIG (reference sequence). Sequenced by immunoSEQ multiplex PCR; TCRdb stores in-frame clones only, minus some. The data show over 70,000 clones, about 87% seen once. The chain combines TRBV30 with TRBJ1-2; TRBD1 is a possible D gene (5 bases). This sequence originates from an adult with an advanced solid tumor such as melanoma, head and neck, liver or kidney cancer. The sample here was CD4+ or CD8+ T cells sorted from blood, taken in a trial of the OX40 agonist ivuxolimab. CDR3 region: CAWIWETGNYGYTF. CDR3 nucleotides: TGTGCCTGGATTTGGGAAACAGGAAACTATGGCTACACCTTC.